The rows below give T cell receptor beta chains drawn from one sample of a study of regulatory T cells in long-lasting Graves disease. TCRdb re-called the multiplex PCR reads with MiXCR, one entry per CDR3 protein. Among 250,000 to 300,000 distinct CDR3 sequences listed, 22% were seen once. Sequences were derived from peripheral blood mononuclear cells (PBMCs), sampled when the disease was refractory, from a patient treated with antithyroid drugs. Source of these receptors: a female donor with Graves disease. Both conserved end residues are part of each CDR3. D genes are given only for firm matches. Some rows have no size entry. The others give once, few or many, or a class for an expanded clone.

abundance: many
j_gene: TRBJ2-5
v_gene: TRBV20-1
d_gene: -
CDR3aa: CSARSITRIQETQYF
CDR3nt: TGCAGTGCTAGATCAATTACACGAATCCAAGAGACCCAGTACTTC

abundance: few
j_gene: TRBJ2-2
v_gene: TRBV29-1
d_gene: -
CDR3aa: CSVEIGTTGELFF
CDR3nt: TGCAGCGTTGAAATCGGGACCACCGGGGAGCTGTTTTTT

abundance: many
j_gene: TRBJ1-1
v_gene: TRBV6-5
d_gene: -
CDR3aa: CASSYLGTTDTEAFF
CDR3nt: TGTGCCAGCAGTTACCTGGGCACCACGGACACTGAAGCTTTCTTT

abundance: -
j_gene: TRBJ2-1
v_gene: TRBV2
d_gene: -
CDR3aa: CASSEWGNEQFF
CDR3nt: TGTGCCAGCAGTGAGTGGGGGAATGAGCAGTTCTTC

abundance: -
j_gene: TRBJ2-7
v_gene: TRBV20-1
d_gene: -
CDR3aa: CSASTLNSYEQYF
CDR3nt: TGCAGTGCTAGTACACTAAACTCCTACGAGCAGTACTTC

abundance: -
j_gene: TRBJ2-2
v_gene: TRBV20-1
d_gene: TRBD2
CDR3aa: CSARELAGRELFF
CDR3nt: TGCAGTGCTAGAGAACTAGCGGGTAGGGAGCTGTTTTTT

abundance: few
j_gene: TRBJ2-2
v_gene: TRBV28
d_gene: -
CDR3aa: CASRTRLGWRDSTGELFF
CDR3nt: TGTGCCAGCAGGACTCGGTTGGGTTGGCGGGACTCCACCGGGGAGCTGTTTTTT

abundance: few
j_gene: TRBJ1-5
v_gene: TRBV7-9
d_gene: -
CDR3aa: CASSLDRISAQHF
CDR3nt: TGTGCCAGCAGCCTGGACAGAATCTCGGCCCAGCATTTT

abundance: -
j_gene: TRBJ1-5
v_gene: TRBV7-9
d_gene: -
CDR3aa: CASSGAGSNQPQHF
CDR3nt: TGTGCCAGCAGCGGGGCCGGCAGCAATCAGCCCCAGCATTTT

abundance: many
j_gene: TRBJ2-7
v_gene: TRBV28
d_gene: -
CDR3aa: CASSSRNPYEQYF
CDR3nt: TGTGCCAGCAGCTCCAGAAACCCCTACGAGCAGTACTTC